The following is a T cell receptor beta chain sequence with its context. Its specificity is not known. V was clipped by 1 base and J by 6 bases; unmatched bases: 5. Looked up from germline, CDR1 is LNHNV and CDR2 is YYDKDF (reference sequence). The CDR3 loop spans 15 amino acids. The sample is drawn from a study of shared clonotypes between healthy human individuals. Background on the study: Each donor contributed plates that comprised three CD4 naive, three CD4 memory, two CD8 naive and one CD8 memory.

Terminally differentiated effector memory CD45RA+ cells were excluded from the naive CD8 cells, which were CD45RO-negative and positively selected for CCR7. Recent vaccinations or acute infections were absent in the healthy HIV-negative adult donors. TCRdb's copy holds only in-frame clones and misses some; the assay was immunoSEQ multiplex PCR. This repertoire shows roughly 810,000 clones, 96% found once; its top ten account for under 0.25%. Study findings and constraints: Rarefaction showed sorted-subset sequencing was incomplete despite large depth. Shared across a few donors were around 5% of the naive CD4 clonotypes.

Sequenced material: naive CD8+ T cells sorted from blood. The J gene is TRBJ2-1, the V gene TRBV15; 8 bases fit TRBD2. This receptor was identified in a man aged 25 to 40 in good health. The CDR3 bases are TGTGCCACCAGCAGAGCGGGACTAGGCTTCAATGAGCAGTTCTTC. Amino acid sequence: CATSRAGLGFNEQFF.